This T cell receptor (beta chain) was recorded in a study of T-cell reconstitution after alpha-beta-depleted transplantation in children. Notes on the study in general: Fresh T-cell production supplied most of the T-cell counts and diversity seen one year after transplant.

Trimming removed 5 bases from V and 6 bases from J, with 16 bases in between. This CDR3 is built from 14 residues. The germline CDR1 and CDR2 sequences are MNHEY and SMNVEV (reference sequence). This clonotype came up a few times. The antigen remains unidentified. This sample's TCRbeta library carried unique molecular identifier barcodes. TCRdb reanalysed the PCR reads using MiXCR and keeps one entry per CDR3 protein. The table includes under 250,000 distinct CDR3 sequences, about 6.6% detected once. Sequenced here: PBMCs, sampled before TCRalphabeta/CD19-depleted stem cell transplant. The TCR originated in a boy between 2 and 10 years old with acute lymphoblastic leukemia, due to receive a stem cell transplant. The V call is TRBV27, the J call TRBJ1-2; the D is unclear. CDR3 residues: CASSPRGQVHGYTF. The DNA for the CDR3 is TGTGCCAGCAGTCCTCGGGGTCAGGTCCATGGCTACACCTTC.